Listed below are T cell receptor beta chains from one sample, sequenced in a study of PD-L1 blockade in urothelial cancer. Using immunoSEQ multiplex PCR, the repertoire was profiled, and TCRdb retains in-frame clones only, with some absent. The sample lists around 70,000 clones, over 80% occurring once. The input for sequencing was PBMCs, taken around atezolizumab (anti-PD-L1) treatment. Receptors were obtained from a woman aged 65 to 85 with urothelial cancer. CDR3s include the opening cysteine and the closing phenylalanine or tryptophan. D genes are given only for firm matches. Rows may omit the clone size; those that give it use once, few, many or a size class.

v_gene,abundance,j_gene,d_gene,CDR3aa,CDR3nt
TRBV20-1,.,TRBJ2-7,.,CSASFLYEQYF,TGCAGTGCTAGCTTTCTCTACGAGCAGTACTTC
TRBV5-4,.,TRBJ2-3,TRBD2,CASSLAQAGASRDTQYF,TGTGCCAGCAGCTTGGCCCAAGCGGGGGCCTCGCGAGATACGCAGTATTTT
TRBV6-1,once,TRBJ2-7,.,CATSRDTRTYEQYF,TGTGCCACCTCCCGGGACACCCGAACCTACGAGCAGTACTTC
TRBV5-1,.,TRBJ1-1,TRBD1,CASSLSGQTRMNTEAFF,TGCGCCAGCAGCTTGTCGGGACAGACAAGGATGAACACTGAAGCTTTCTTT
TRBV5-1,.,TRBJ2-1,.,CASRTSLAVFYNEQFF,TGCGCCAGCAGGACCAGCTTAGCGGTCTTCTACAATGAGCAGTTCTTC
TRBV19,.,TRBJ2-5,TRBD1,CASSLQGEETQYF,TGTGCCAGTAGTCTACAGGGGGAAGAGACCCAGTACTTC
TRBV7-9,.,TRBJ1-2,TRBD1,CASSLDGQGVVSYGYTF,TGTGCCAGCAGCTTAGACGGACAGGGGGTGGTTTCCTATGGCTACACCTTC
TRBV28,.,TRBJ1-5,TRBD1,CASSLMQGAYQPQHF,TGTGCCAGCAGTTTAATGCAGGGGGCCTATCAGCCCCAGCATTTT
TRBV7-9,.,TRBJ1-2,TRBD1,CASSFIQGAQGYTF,TGTGCCAGCAGCTTCATACAGGGGGCTCAGGGCTACACCTTC
TRBV2,.,TRBJ1-1,.,CASSRALNTEAFF,TGTGCCAGCAGCCGAGCACTGAACACTGAAGCTTTCTTT
TRBV18,.,TRBJ2-5,.,CASSLSTGTTQETQYF,TGTGCCAGCTCACTATCCACAGGTACTACCCAAGAGACCCAGTACTTC
TRBV5-4,.,TRBJ2-6,.,CASSLDPGNSGANVLTF,TGTGCCAGCAGCTTGGACCCGGGTAACTCTGGGGCCAACGTCCTGACTTTC
TRBV11-1,.,TRBJ2-1,TRBD1,CASSLTGTAFSYNEQFF,TGTGCCAGCAGCCTGACCGGGACAGCCTTTTCCTACAATGAGCAGTTCTTC
TRBV10-2,.,TRBJ2-5,.,CASNSGYGQETQYF,TGCGCCAGCAATTCGGGGTATGGCCAAGAGACCCAGTACTTC
TRBV7-9,.,TRBJ1-2,.,CASSLGGQGANYGYTF,TGTGCCAGCAGCTTAGGGGGCCAGGGTGCTAACTATGGCTACACCTTC
TRBV10-2,.,TRBJ1-1,TRBD1,CASSEGTGKGFF,TGCGCCAGCAGTGAAGGGACAGGGAAGGGTTTCTTT
TRBV4-2,.,TRBJ2-1,TRBD1,CASSRPPGMDRGNEQFF,TGTGCCAGCAGCCGCCCCCCGGGGATGGACAGGGGTAATGAGCAGTTCTTC
TRBV7-7,.,TRBJ2-1,TRBD2,CASSPVAGGVNEQFF,TGTGCCAGCAGCCCGGTAGCGGGGGGAGTTAATGAGCAGTTCTTC
TRBV27,.,TRBJ2-7,.,CASSLQKRSSTYF,TGTGCCAGCAGCCTACAAAAACGCAGTAGCACGTACTTC
TRBV10-3,.,TRBJ1-1,.,CAISPGTAMNTEAFF,TGTGCCATCAGTCCCGGAACAGCAATGAACACTGAAGCTTTCTTT
TRBV5-1,.,TRBJ1-1,.,CASSSDRNLNTEAFF,TGCGCCAGCAGCTCAGACAGAAACTTGAACACTGAAGCTTTCTTT
TRBV7-6,.,TRBJ2-2,TRBD1,CASSQLPGQREYTGELFF,TGTGCCAGCAGCCAACTACCGGGACAGAGAGAATACACCGGGGAGCTGTTTTTT
TRBV28,.,TRBJ2-5,.,CASSFATGPETQYF,TGTGCCAGCAGTTTCGCCACAGGACCAGAGACCCAGTACTTC
TRBV18,.,TRBJ2-7,TRBD1,CASSPWGTGSSYEQYF,TGTGCCAGCTCACCTTGGGGGACAGGCAGCTCCTACGAGCAGTACTTC
TRBV5-4,.,TRBJ1-3,.,CASSLTGTLLSGNTIYF,TGTGCCAGCAGCTTGACTGGGACTCTCCTCTCTGGAAACACCATATATTTT
TRBV2,.,TRBJ1-5,.,CASSASRDSNQPQHF,TGTGCCAGCAGTGCGTCGAGGGATAGCAATCAGCCCCAGCATTTT
TRBV28,.,TRBJ1-2,.,CASSYGGGDGYTF,TGTGCCAGCAGCTACGGGGGGGGCGATGGCTACACCTTC
TRBV28,.,TRBJ2-2,TRBD2,CASSFGPSGVMNTGELFF,TGTGCCAGCAGTTTTGGGCCTAGCGGGGTAATGAACACCGGGGAGCTGTTTTTT
TRBV6-6,once,TRBJ2-7,TRBD1,CASLTGTGDEQYF,TGTGCCAGCTTAACCGGGACAGGGGACGAGCAGTACTTC
TRBV28,.,TRBJ1-2,TRBD1,CASRPDRGRMRVNYGYTF,TGTGCCAGCAGGCCTGACAGGGGGCGGATGAGGGTTAACTATGGCTACACCTTC
TRBV10-3,.,TRBJ2-3,.,CAISEVGTDTQYF,TGTGCCATCAGTGAGGTCGGCACAGATACGCAGTATTTT
TRBV4-3,.,TRBJ2-1,TRBD2,CASSHGTSGGPYNEQFF,TGCGCCAGCAGCCACGGGACTAGCGGGGGACCATACAATGAGCAGTTCTTC
TRBV11-2,.,TRBJ2-7,.,CASSPGAAPPYEQYF,TGTGCCAGCAGCCCCGGAGCGGCGCCCCCCTACGAGCAGTACTTC
TRBV5-1,.,TRBJ1-2,TRBD1,CASSSQGEVGYTF,TGCGCCAGCAGCTCTCAGGGGGAGGTTGGCTACACCTTC
TRBV7-9,.,TRBJ1-2,.,CASSLVPEINYGYTF,TGTGCCAGCAGCTTAGTCCCGGAGATAAACTATGGCTACACCTTC
TRBV5-1,.,TRBJ2-1,.,CASSSPGVHYNEQFF,TGCGCCAGCAGCTCGCCAGGGGTACACTACAATGAGCAGTTCTTC
TRBV29-1,.,TRBJ2-2,.,CSVQGRGGTGELFF,TGCAGCGTTCAGGGCAGGGGCGGTACCGGGGAGCTGTTTTTT
TRBV18,.,TRBJ1-2,.,CASSPTVTNYGYTF,TGTGCCAGCTCACCTACGGTTACTAACTATGGCTACACCTTC
TRBV5-6,.,TRBJ1-2,.,CASSLYAGVYGYTF,TGTGCCAGCAGCTTGTATGCAGGGGTGTATGGCTACACCTTC
TRBV5-1,.,TRBJ2-6,.,CASSLGAAGANVLTF,TGCGCCAGCAGCTTGGGGGCCGCTGGGGCCAACGTCCTGACTTTC
TRBV4-1,.,TRBJ2-1,TRBD2,CASSQDPSGSVNEQFF,TGCGCCAGCAGCCAAGATCCCAGCGGGAGTGTTAATGAGCAGTTCTTC
TRBV19,.,TRBJ1-1,.,CASSIDGGYMNTEAFF,TGTGCCAGTAGTATTGATGGGGGGTACATGAACACTGAAGCTTTCTTT
TRBV6-5,.,TRBJ1-3,.,CASGAGGGGNTIYF,TGTGCCAGCGGCGCCGGCGGGGGAGGAAACACCATATATTTT
TRBV7-3,.,TRBJ1-1,TRBD1,CASRGQVNTEAFF,TGTGCCAGCAGGGGACAGGTGAACACTGAAGCTTTCTTT
TRBV28,.,TRBJ2-3,TRBD2,CASLTGGASTDTQYF,TGTGCCAGCCTTACGGGGGGAGCGAGCACAGATACGCAGTATTTT
TRBV19,.,TRBJ2-6,.,CASSLLPSGANVLTF,TGTGCCAGTAGTCTCCTTCCTTCTGGGGCCAACGTCCTGACTTTC
TRBV2,once,TRBJ2-1,TRBD2,CASTLGGLAGYNEQFF,TGTGCCAGCACCCTAGGGGGACTAGCGGGGTACAATGAGCAGTTCTTC
TRBV29-1,.,TRBJ2-1,TRBD2,CSVEDGGGHNEQFF,TGCAGCGTTGAAGATGGCGGGGGACACAATGAGCAGTTCTTC